This TCR beta chain was retrieved from a study of T cell repertoires in aging, cancer and after chemotherapy. On the study more broadly: Six age groups, ranging from 30 or younger to 70 or older, included the donors. Over several months to years, re-sampled healthy donor repertoires clearly shared clones.

Study observations and caveats: Compared with age-matched healthy donors, untreated hematological or solid cancer patients showed higher blood TCR clonality. Healthy donors lost TCR diversity with age mainly through richness, cancer patients through richness and evenness.

CDR3 length: 15 residues. Germline V CDR1 and CDR2: KGHSH, LQKENI. The V end lost 0 bases, the J end lost 3 bases, and 12 bases lay between the germline ends. A mixed TRB-A/B primer pool amplified rearranged TRB by multiplex touch-down PCR. TCRdb passed the multiplex PCR reads through MiXCR, listing each CDR3 protein once. The sample includes approximately 5,800 distinct CDR3 sequences, about two fifths of them seen just once. TCR beta rearrangements were amplified from peripheral blood genomic DNA. Comments on this clonotype: Its target is unknown.

Sequencing was done on a sample of blood. This receptor was identified in a human donor in good health. The J gene is TRBJ2-7, the V gene TRBV18; D is unclear. The CDR3 nucleotides are TGTGCCAGCTCACCACCAGGGTATGGGCTCTACGAGCAGTACTTC. This gives the protein CASSPPGYGLYEQYF.